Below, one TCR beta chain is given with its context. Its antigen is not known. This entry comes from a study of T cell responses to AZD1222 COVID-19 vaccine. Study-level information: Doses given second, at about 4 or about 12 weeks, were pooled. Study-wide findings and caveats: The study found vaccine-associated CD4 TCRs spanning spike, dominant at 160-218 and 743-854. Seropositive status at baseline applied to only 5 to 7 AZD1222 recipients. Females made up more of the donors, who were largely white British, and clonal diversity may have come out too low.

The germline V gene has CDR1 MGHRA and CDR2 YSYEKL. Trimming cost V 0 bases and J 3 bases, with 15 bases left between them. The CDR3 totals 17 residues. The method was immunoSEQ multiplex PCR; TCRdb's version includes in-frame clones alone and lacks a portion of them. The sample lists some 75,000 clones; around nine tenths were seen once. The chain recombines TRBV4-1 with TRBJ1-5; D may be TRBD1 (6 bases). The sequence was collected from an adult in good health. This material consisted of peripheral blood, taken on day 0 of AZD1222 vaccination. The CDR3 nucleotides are TGCGCCAGCAGCCAAGATCCGGGTAGGGGGTACAATCAGCCCCAGCATTTT. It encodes CASSQDPGRGYNQPQHF.